The rows below give T cell receptor beta chains drawn from one sample of a study of shared clonotypes between healthy human individuals. The assay was immunoSEQ multiplex PCR, and TCRdb's table has in-frame clones only and misses some. The table has millions of clones, around 95% seen once; the top ten hold approximately 0.13%. Sequenced: naive CD4+ T cells sorted from blood. These receptors came from a man aged 18 to 29 in good health. Each CDR3 is given with its conserved first and last residue.

V gene	J gene	CDR3 protein
TRBV6-5	TRBJ1-5	CASSSLSSQPQHF
TRBV2	TRBJ2-1	CASSGFGEQFF
TRBV30	TRBJ2-5	CAWSSGPQETQYF
TRBV27	TRBJ2-1	CASSLSWCRETNEQFF
TRBV19	TRBJ1-5	CASSTNSQGLQQPQHF
TRBV30	TRBJ1-6	CAWSWTEWGDSPLHF
TRBV2	TRBJ2-6	CAGHNLQGPLLTF
TRBV7-3	TRBJ2-7	CASSSNSF
TRBV28	TRBJ2-2	CASSLMFGELFF
TRBV30	TRBJ1-6	CAWSPENRNSPLHF
TRBV18	TRBJ1-1	CASSPNEVGESEAFF
TRBV5-1	TRBJ2-7	CASSFSEAGGPGEQYF
TRBV15	TRBJ2-3	CATSRDWTDTQYF
TRBV5-8	TRBJ2-7	CASSLGQGSYEQYF
TRBV5-1	TRBJ2-5	CASSEGLAGGQETQYF
TRBV28	TRBJ1-3	CASSLGGAAGNTIYF
TRBV2	TRBJ1-2	CASTSFRETYGYTF
TRBV7-8	TRBJ1-2	CASSAHTGTGTNYGYTF
TRBV30	TRBJ2-2	CAWSVSGRGNTGELFF
TRBV5-1	TRBJ2-3	CASSLTGGPTDTQYF
TRBV27	TRBJ2-1	CASSLEGGRGNEQFF
TRBV5-1	TRBJ1-4	CASSPASGVEKLFF
TRBV19	TRBJ2-7	CASSRTSGGSYEQYF
TRBV6-1	TRBJ1-2	CASRTGTNYGYTF
TRBV4-3	TRBJ2-7	CASSLIRDRAYEQYF
TRBV4-1	TRBJ1-5	CASSHPGGTELVVQHF
TRBV20-1	TRBJ2-4	CSVGAGNIQYF
TRBV5-1	TRBJ2-7	CASSPWTGAYEQYF
TRBV7-9	TRBJ2-3	CASSLAEAVSTDTQYF
TRBV5-1	TRBJ2-7	CASSLIATSGRASYEQYF
TRBV7-7	TRBJ2-7	CASSPHGALPYEQYF
TRBV6-6	TRBJ1-2	CASSPNDPGRRNHF
TRBV4-1	TRBJ2-3	CASSQVGADKTQYF
TRBV9	TRBJ1-2	CASSVDPGLLSGYTF
TRBV30	TRBJ1-5	CAWSMGARGNQPQHF
TRBV4-3	TRBJ2-2	CASSPLGLAGLTGELFF
TRBV5-1	TRBJ1-4	CASSPRTTVPNEKLFF
TRBV28	TRBJ2-5	CASSLSFRGQTQYF
TRBV7-9	TRBJ1-2	CASSLTTPTYGYTF
TRBV27	TRBJ2-1	CASPWTSGEREQFF
TRBV11-2	TRBJ2-7	CASSSGESYEQYF
TRBV18	TRBJ2-7	CASSPAGSSYEQYF
TRBV5-8	TRBJ2-2	CASTLGKGGELFF
TRBV6-1	TRBJ1-1	CASTRQGTEAFF
TRBV7-6	TRBJ1-1	CASSTAGRNTEAFF
TRBV7-9	TRBJ1-2	CASSLKGARAYGYTF
TRBV7-9	TRBJ2-1	CASSNRQYNEQFF
TRBV2	TRBJ2-3	CASERIFTDTQYF
TRBV5-4	TRBJ1-2	CASSLDLGQGDGYTF
TRBV9	TRBJ2-5	CASSVGSRAVGETQYF
TRBV4-1	TRBJ2-3	CASSQVAGGTDTQYF
TRBV7-9	TRBJ2-1	CASLALGLRGDEQFF